The next 21 T cell receptor beta chains were all read from a single sample in a study of shared T cell receptors in the human thymus. Generated by immunoSEQ multiplex PCR, the TCRdb table keeps only in-frame clones and is missing some. The sample shows under 850,000 clones, around 89% of them seen only once. The sample was also reused in another study, on human thymus T cells.

The specimen sequenced was thymocytes. The source is a boy in the first two years of life with a congenital heart defect.

The V gene is TRBV29-1, the J gene TRBJ2-5; TRBD2 matches at 7 bases. The J segment lost 4 bases and the V segment lost 7 bases, leaving 3 bases of the junction unmatched. The germline V gene has CDR1 SQVTM and CDR2 ANQGSEA. This CDR3 is 11 amino acids long. The CDR3 DNA reads as TGCAGCGCTGGGGGGGGAGAGACCCAGTACTTC. It encodes CSAGGGETQYF. The variable domain in full, with the rest retrieved from reference TRBV29-1 and TRBJ2-5, is SAVISQKPSRDICQRGTSLTIQCQVDSQVTMMFWYRQQPGQSLTLIATANQGSEATYESGFVIDKFPISRPNLTFSTLTVSNMSPEDSSIYLCSAGGGETQYFGPGTRLLVL.

This sequence joins TRBV5-1 and TRBJ2-7, with D possibly TRBD1 on 6 matching bases. The germline V and J ends were trimmed by 0 bases and 9 bases, with 19 bases remaining between them. Germline V gene lookup returns CDR1 SGHRS and CDR2 YFSETQ. The CDR3 runs to 15 residues. This CDR3 reads CASSLAIGGGAGQYF. The CDR3 coding sequence is TGCGCCAGCAGCTTGGCCATTGGTGGGGGCGCCGGGCAGTACTTC.

This chain uses TRBV5-4 with TRBJ2-2, with 8 bases fitting TRBD2. Germline trimming cut 4 bases from V and 6 bases from J; bases unmatched to any gene: 8. The CDR3 runs to 15 residues. The germline V gene encodes CDR1 SGHNT and CDR2 YYREEE (reference sequence). The CDR3 reads CASSPTGGEAGELFF. The CDR3 DNA is TGTGCCAGCAGCCCCACCGGGGGGGAGGCCGGGGAGCTGTTTTTT.

The chain has TRBV10-3 and TRBJ2-7; D is unresolved. Trimming took 4 bases from V and 2 from J, leaving 15 bases between them. The CDR3 spans 15 residues. From germline, CDR1 is ENHRY and CDR2 SYGVKD. The CDR3 DNA reads TGTGCCATCAGTGTGTCTGCCAGGAATACCTACGAGCAGTACTTC. Its translation: CAISVSARNTYEQYF.

The chain uses TRBV2 and TRBJ2-7; the match to TRBD1 covers 8 bases. The CDR3 totals 16 residues. CDR1 and CDR2 (germline): SNHLY, FYNNEI. Trimming took 7 bases from V and 1 from J; bases not matched to a gene: 12. The CDR3 DNA is TGTGCCAGCAACCGCGTTCGACAGGGGCCATCCTACGAGCAGTACTTC. As protein: CASNRVRQGPSYEQYF.

The rearrangement links TRBV4-2 to TRBJ2-3; D unclear. The CDR3 has 13 amino acids. The germline V gene encodes CDR1 LGHNA and CDR2 YNFKEQ. Trimming left V 2 bases short and J 3 bases short, with 6 bases between. The DNA of the CDR3 is TGTGCCAGCAGCCAACAGAAAACAGATACGCAGTATTTT. Encoded protein: CASSQQKTDTQYF.

The rearrangement links TRBV27 to TRBJ2-7; D is perhaps TRBD1 (5 bases). This CDR3 is built from 12 residues. CDR1 is MNHEY and CDR2 is SMNVEV in the germline V gene (reference sequence). Trimming shortened V by 6 bases and J by 4 bases, and 10 bases separated the two germline ends. For the CDR3, the DNA is TGTGCCAGCAGGTCAGGGAAATACGAGCAGTACTTC. The encoded protein is CASRSGKYEQYF.

The chain uses TRBV5-6 and TRBJ2-1; 10 bases are shared with TRBD2. Germline lookup yields CDR1 SGHDT and CDR2 YYEEEE. Trimming cost V 3 bases and J 2 bases; bases outside gene matches: 5. CDR3 size: 16 residues. CDR3 sequence: CASSSHLAGAYNEQFF. Here the CDR3 DNA reads TGTGCCAGCAGCTCCCACCTAGCGGGGGCCTACAATGAGCAGTTCTTC.

The V gene is TRBV6-5, the J gene TRBJ2-7; no clear D. Looked up from germline, CDR1 is MNHEY and CDR2 is SVGAGI. Trimming took 2 bases from V and 2 from J, leaving 13 bases between them. The CDR3 has 15 residues. CDR3 loop: CASSYAGLAAYEQYF. The CDR3 nucleotides are TGTGCCAGCAGTTACGCTGGCCTCGCTGCCTACGAGCAGTACTTC.

The V call is TRBV6-1, the J call TRBJ1-4; TRBD1 aligns across 9 bases. CDR1 and CDR2 from the germline V gene are MNHNS and SASEGT. With 1 base clipped from V and 8 bases from J, the junction kept 5 bases outside the gene matches. This CDR3 has 15 residues. CDR3 residues: CASSEDRGLQEKLFF. The DNA of the CDR3 is TGTGCCAGCAGTGAAGACAGGGGGCTTCAGGAAAAACTGTTTTTT.

The chain is built from TRBV6-1 and TRBJ1-3; 7 bases line up with TRBD1. The V segment lost 0 bases and the J segment 4 bases; nucleotides outside the gene matches: 3. The CDR3 has 15 residues. Germline-derived CDR1 and CDR2 are MNHNS and SASEGT. CDR3 region: CASSEAGGIGNTIYF. In DNA form, the CDR3 reads TGTGCCAGCAGTGAAGCAGGGGGCATCGGAAACACCATATATTTT.

The chain links TRBV5-4 to TRBJ2-3; D perhaps matches TRBD2 (6 bases). The V gene's germline CDR1 is SGHNT and CDR2 YYREEE (reference sequence). The CDR3 extends over 16 amino acids. The V end was cut by 2 bases, the J end by 0 bases, with 13 bases between. CDR3 sequence (DNA): TGTGCCAGCAGCTTAGGAGGGAGCTTGAGCACAGATACGCAGTATTTT. Translated: CASSLGGSLSTDTQYF.

The chain links TRBV4-3 to TRBJ2-7; D possibly corresponds to TRBD2 (6 bases). Germline loops: CDR1 LGHNA, CDR2 YSLEER. Trimming removed 0 bases at V and 2 bases at J, with 11 bases between. The CDR3 length is 15 residues. The CDR3 region is CASSQDLATAYEQYF. The CDR3 region has the DNA TGCGCCAGCAGCCAAGATCTAGCGACAGCCTACGAGCAGTACTTC.

CDR3 sequence (DNA): TGTGCCAGCAAGCACGGGGGAGGGTTGGATGAGCAGTTCTTC. Amino acid sequence: CASKHGGGLDEQFF. The chain uses TRBV2 and TRBJ2-1; 7 bases align to TRBD2. Germline trimming cut 7 bases from V and 8 bases from J; bases unmatched to any gene: 11. Germline V gene data show CDR1 as SNHLY and CDR2 as FYNNEI. This CDR3 is built from 14 residues.

The chain employs TRBV28 and TRBJ1-1, with 8 bases lining up with TRBD1. Germline V lookup: CDR1 MDHEN, CDR2 SYDVKM. Unmatched junction bases numbered 9, after V lost 6 bases and J lost 6 bases. CDR3 size: 14 residues. The CDR3 here is CASSQDRDAPEAFF. Here the CDR3 DNA reads TGTGCCAGCAGCCAGGACAGGGACGCGCCTGAAGCTTTCTTT.

The gene calls are TRBV6-5 and TRBJ1-2; 7 positions match TRBD1. The V and J ends lost 2 bases and 3 bases, in that order; junction bases with no gene match: 3. Per germline, CDR1 MNHEY and CDR2 SVGAGI. The CDR3 contains 14 residues. In DNA form, the CDR3 reads TGTGCCAGCAGTTACCCCGGACAGGACTATGGCTACACCTTC. Translated: CASSYPGQDYGYTF.

This sequence joins TRBV7-8 and TRBJ2-5; 7 bases agree with TRBD1. CDR1 is SGHVS and CDR2 is FQNEAQ in the germline V gene. This CDR3 comprises 14 residues. V shed 3 bases and J 7 bases; nucleotides not matched to a gene: 8. CDR3 in amino acids: CASSFWRSGGTQYF. DNA for the CDR3: TGTGCCAGCAGCTTTTGGCGGTCAGGGGGGACCCAGTACTTC.

The sample holds one count of this clone. DNA of the CDR3: TGTGCCACCAGCAGAGATCGGACCCCGGACAGGCCAAACACCGGGGAGCTGTTTTTT. As protein: CATSRDRTPDRPNTGELFF. The chain has TRBV15 and TRBJ2-2, with 7 nucleotides matching TRBD1. The CDR3 totals 19 residues. J gave up 2 bases and V 0 bases, and 12 bases lay outside the gene matches. Germline V CDR1 and CDR2: LNHNV, YYDKDF (reference sequence).

This sequence joins TRBV6-5 and TRBJ2-7; D possibly corresponds to TRBD1 (6 bases). The V gene lost 0 bases and the J gene lost 3 bases, with 15 bases spanning the gap. The length of the CDR3 is 16 residues. Germline CDR1 is MNHEY and CDR2 is SVGAGI. The chain's CDR3 is CASSYSVGTLDYEQYF. The CDR3 region has the DNA TGTGCCAGCAGTTACTCGGTGGGGACACTAGACTACGAGCAGTACTTC.

To note about this clone: No DNA is shown, since the ends of the CDR3 on it are uncertain; the CDR3 is the one TCRdb lists. This sequence joins TRBV28 and TRBJ2-7; the table's D call of TRBD2 was not tested on the DNA. Counting both end residues, the CDR3 totals 15 amino acids. The germline V gene encodes CDR1 MDHEN and CDR2 SYDVKM. The CDR3 is CASSTSRGGFDEQYF.

The CDR3 spells CASSTSGYTQYF. The DNA of the CDR3 is TGTGCCAGTAGTACTAGCGGCTATACGCAGTATTTT. V is TRBV19 and J is TRBJ2-3, with 7 bases that match TRBD2. Germline CDR1 LNHDA, CDR2 SQIVND (reference sequence). The CDR3 totals 12 residues. V was clipped by 4 bases and J by 7 bases; unmatched bases: 2.